The clone carrying this TCR beta chain was recorded at least ten times. Its antigen is unidentified. Trimming cost V 2 bases and J 2 bases, with 13 bases left between them. From germline, CDR1 is SQVTM and CDR2 ANQGSEA. This CDR3 is built from 14 residues. The data stem from a study of CD8 T cells in ankylosing spondylitis. In making TCR beta libraries, quantitative 5'-RACE with molecular barcodes was used. TCRdb re-called the 5' RACE reads with MiXCR, one entry per CDR3 protein. The sample yields hundreds of thousands of distinct CDR3 sequences, about 10% seen once. General study findings and limits: Made up of 7 to 9 highly homologous variants, a TCR beta motif appeared characteristic of ankylosing spondylitis blood.

The origin of this receptor is a male donor with ankylosing spondylitis or in good health (not recorded which). The specimen was blood, either unsorted or a sorted T cell fraction (not recorded which). The chain has TRBV29-1 and TRBJ2-7; no definite D call. CDR3 residues: CSVEILRLTYEQYF. The CDR3 DNA sequence: TGCAGCGTTGAAATCTTACGACTTACCTACGAGCAGTACTTC.